This TCR beta chain emerged from a study of technical replicates of blood from several donors (dated by TCRdb to between 2016 and 2019). The protocol used for the library was the immunoSEQ multiplex PCR assay. Here the immuneACCESS table is served through TCRdb, limited to in-frame sequences with V and J called. Missing clones are a known gap in these copies; in checked studies unresolved V genes cover under half, and the rest lacks a known reason. Here the sample has about 73,000 clones; 93% occur a single time. 0.25% to 0.3% of the sample is held by the ten biggest clonotypes. A remark on this clone: Its target antigen remains unknown. Base qualities were left out, and no much larger clone turns up one base away.

The V and J ends are trimmed by 2 bases and 2 bases, leaving 24 bases between them. The cysteine opens and the phenylalanine closes a CDR3 of 19 amino acids. Only the CDR3 part of the read is kept: 57 bases, read in frame from the first base. In the germline V gene, CDR1 corresponds to SGHRS and CDR2 to YFSETQ. The TCR comes from a human donor in good health. Sequenced input: T cells isolated from PBMCs. The rearrangement joined TRBV5-1 to TRBJ2-3; a weak D assignment points to TRBD2 (6 bases agree). The CDR3 amino acid sequence is: CASSFVAGTGTRATDTQYF. The DNA is as follows: TGCGCCAGCAGCTTCGTGGCAGGAACCGGGACTCGAGCCACAGATACGCAGTATTTT.